This TCR beta chain was profiled in a study of blood T cell repertoires in COVID-19 (dated by TCRdb to the early 2020s). Regarding the study in general: Samples from collaborators originated in the United States, Italy and Spain and spanned both the acute and convalescent phases of COVID-19. The prospective study material was composed of cDNA or gDNA derived from T cells, B-cell-depleted T cells, or PBMCs. The dataset comprised deeply sampled blood TCRbeta repertoires from subjects exposed to, actively infected with, or recovered from COVID-19. A freely available public database, intended as a resource for researchers studying the immune response to SARS-CoV-2, is where the repertoires were released. Samples were obtained from the ongoing ImmuneRACE study (first 160 participants) and from about 1,300 subjects provided by 6 global collaborators. A de-identified subject ID, COVID-19 status, age in years and sex were almost always included in the sample metadata. Where available, HLA class I and class II types were obtained from metadata supplied by the sample provider rather than from assay-based typing.

Germline trimming: 0 bases from V, 3 bases from J; junction bases outside gene matches: 9. CDR1 and CDR2 (SGDLS, YYNGEE) derive from the germline V gene. Measured from the cysteine to the phenylalanine, the CDR3 is 19 residues long. Just the 57-base CDR3 DNA is kept, in frame starting at base 1. At one collaborating source in Seattle, patients were enrolled during active infection and were followed longitudinally through the course of disease. Whole blood was collected in K2EDTA tubes by collaborating institutions according to the institutions' own protocols. For TCRbeta analysis, collaborator samples were shipped as frozen whole blood, as isolated PBMCs, or as DNA extracted from either sample type. The full study reports these points: How much clinical and demographic metadata was included differed by source and by participant, and the metadata was provided uncurated.

In the case of this clone: The antigen this receptor binds is unknown. Base-call qualities are not available, and no considerably larger clone is one nucleotide away.

The immunoSEQ Assay, a bias-controlled multiplex PCR, was used to amplify TCRbeta CDR3 regions from genomic DNA. The authors' analysis ran thus. Nucleated cell counts per sample were estimated from amplification of reference gene primers within the assay. To quantify the absolute abundance of each unique TCRbeta CDR3 rearrangement, sequence reads were collapsed and filtered. For each sample, productive Simpson clonality was calculated by taking the square root of Simpson's diversity index across productive rearrangements. In TCRdb, the immuneACCESS table is reduced to in-frame sequences with V and J assigned. These tables do not hold every clone; where another copy was compared, an unresolved V gene accounts for under half, and the others remain unexplained. The DNA was the basis for D and trimming; V, J and clone size are from that table. The sample table shows about 400,000 clones, and 70% to 90% are seen once. Around 7.5% of the sample is taken by the ten largest.

The source material was peripheral blood. The clonotype was recovered from a woman aged 55-70 years with COVID-19, enrolled during active disease. The chain joins TRBV9 to TRBJ1-4; a stretch of 12 junction bases matches TRBD1. The CDR3 protein is CASSVAPGTGGLANEKLFF. The bases are TGTGCCAGCAGCGTAGCCCCTGGGACAGGGGGCTTAGCTAATGAAAAACTGTTTTTT.